Shown below are 28 T cell receptor beta chains from a single sample sequenced in a study of OX40 agonist ivuxolimab in advanced cancers. Generated by immunoSEQ multiplex PCR, the TCRdb table keeps only in-frame clones and is missing some. The sample includes around 62,000 clones, 65% to 90% seen only once; the top ten take 2.4%. The material was CD4+ or CD8+ T cells sorted from blood, obtained in a trial of the OX40 agonist ivuxolimab. Receptors originate from an adult with an advanced solid tumor such as melanoma, head and neck, liver or kidney cancer.

This sequence joins TRBV7-8 and TRBJ2-7, with 7 bases aligning to TRBD2. V trimming: 7 bases; J trimming: 7 bases; junction bases outside the gene matches: 13. CDR3 length equals 14 residues. The germline V gene has CDR1 SGHVS and CDR2 FQNEAQ. The CDR3 DNA follows: TGTGCCAGCATGGGGGGGGGTACCCGCGCGGAGCAGTACTTC. Translation gives CASMGGGTRAEQYF.

The V call is TRBV5-6, the J call TRBJ2-7, with unresolved D. Germline CDR1 and CDR2: SGHDT and YYEEEE. V was cut by 4 bases and J by 5 bases, with 13 bases left in between. CDR3 length: 13 residues. The chain's CDR3 is CASSPQWGNEQYF. For the CDR3, the DNA is TGTGCCAGCAGCCCGCAGTGGGGAAACGAGCAGTACTTC.

V usage is TRBV6-5 and J usage is TRBJ1-1; D is uncertain. The CDR3 covers 15 residues. Trimming took off 6 bases at V and 1 base at J, with 15 bases between the two ends. Germline CDR1 is MNHEY and CDR2 is SVGAGI. The CDR3 here is CASSPPGVRNTEAFF. The CDR3 region has the DNA TGTGCCAGCAGCCCCCCCGGGGTCAGGAACACTGAAGCTTTCTTT.

The chain recombines TRBV19 with TRBJ1-2; the D is unclear. Germline V gene data show CDR1 as LNHDA and CDR2 as SQIVND (reference sequence). The CDR3 has 13 amino acids. V lost 3 bases to trimming and J lost 6 bases, with 11 bases between them. The CDR3 DNA reads as TGTGCCAGTAGTATGGGGATCACGGATGGCTACACCTTC. Protein sequence: CASSMGITDGYTF.

The chain joins TRBV7-4 to TRBJ2-7; D could derive from TRBD1 or TRBD2 (5 bases each). Germline V gene lookup returns CDR1 SGHVT and CDR2 SQSDAQ. The CDR3 is 17 amino acids. V gave up 0 bases and J gave up 2 bases, with 17 bases separating them. CDR3: CASSLATFNWDAYEQYF. The CDR3 coding sequence is TGTGCCAGCAGCTTAGCCACATTCAATTGGGACGCCTACGAGCAGTACTTC. The whole variable domain, remainder taken from reference TRBV7-4 and TRBJ2-7, is GAGVSQSPRYKVAKRGRDVALRCDSISGHVTLYWYRQTLGQGSEVLTYSQSDAQRDKSGRPSGRFSAERPERSVSTLKIQRTEQGDSAVYLCASSLATFNWDAYEQYFGPGTRLTVT.

In regard to this clone: The identical CDR3 is also encoded by other nucleotide sequences in the sample. The rearrangement uses TRBV7-9 and TRBJ1-4, with D unclear. CDR1 and CDR2 (germline): SEHNR, FQNEAQ (reference sequence). This CDR3 has 15 amino acids. V lost 1 base, J lost 0 bases, and 6 bases lay in between. The CDR3 sequence is CASSLERATNEKLFF. The CDR3 coding sequence is TGTGCCAGCAGCTTAGAGAGGGCAACTAATGAAAAACTGTTTTTT.

The chain uses TRBV5-6 and TRBJ2-5; possibly TRBD1 for D (5 bases). Germline assignment: CDR1 SGHDT and CDR2 YYEEEE. Trimming pared 4 bases from V and 1 base from J, leaving 11 bases between. The CDR3 extends over 14 amino acids. This CDR3 is CASSDSTIQETQYF. As DNA, the CDR3 is TGTGCCAGCAGCGACAGTACCATCCAAGAGACCCAGTACTTC.

This clone was observed a few times. J is TRBJ2-1 and V is TRBV11-2, with a possible D match to TRBD2 (5 bases). Germline lookup yields CDR1 SGHAT and CDR2 FQNNGV. CDR3 length: 14 amino acids. V lost 5 bases and J 9 bases, leaving 17 bases between the germline ends. CDR3 in DNA: TGTGCCAGCAGCCCCGAGAGAACCGAGGGTGAGCAGTTCTTC. Translating it yields CASSPERTEGEQFF.

Judged by abundance, this clone is medium-sized. V usage is TRBV28 and J usage is TRBJ1-1, with TRBD1 as a possible D gene (5 bases). The germline V gene encodes CDR1 MDHEN and CDR2 SYDVKM. Trimming took off 5 bases at V and 4 bases at J, with 11 bases between the two ends. The CDR3 has 13 residues. The CDR3 here is CASSLDRITEAFF. The CDR3 DNA reads as TGTGCCAGCAGTCTCGACAGAATCACTGAAGCTTTCTTT. The whole variable domain, filled in from reference TRBV28 and TRBJ1-1, reads DVKVTQSSRYLVKRTGEKVFLECVQDMDHENMFWYRQDPGLGLRLIYFSYDVKMKEKGDIPEGYSVSREKKERFSLILESASTNQTSMYLCASSLDRITEAFFGQGTRLTVV.

This chain's CDR3 is CASRKGGTVTEAFF. CDR3 DNA sequence: TGTGCCAGCCGGAAGGGGGGCACGGTCACTGAAGCTTTCTTT. V gene TRBV28 combines with J gene TRBJ1-1; D possibly corresponds to TRBD1 (6 bases). The CDR3 consists of 14 residues. Germline V CDR1 and CDR2: MDHEN, SYDVKM. V lost 8 bases, J lost 4 bases, and 17 bases lay in between.

The CDR3 spells CSVGRDTNTGELFF. The CDR3 region has the DNA TGCAGCGTTGGCCGGGACACAAACACCGGGGAGCTGTTTTTT. This chain uses TRBV29-1 with TRBJ2-2, with TRBD1 as a possible D gene (6 bases). In germline, CDR1 is SQVTM, CDR2 ANQGSEA. Between the trimmed V and J ends, which lost 4 bases and 2 bases, there was a span of 11 bases. The CDR3 is made up of 14 amino acids.

In its sample, this clone was seen once. The chain recombines TRBV2 with TRBJ2-6; D is tentatively TRBD1 or TRBD2 (6 bases each). Germline V lookup: CDR1 SNHLY, CDR2 FYNNEI. This CDR3 contains 16 residues. With 4 bases removed from V and 2 bases from J, the gap between germline ends came to 12 bases. CDR3 nucleotide sequence: TGTGCCAGCAGTGGGGGGGCATCCGCTGGGGCCAACGTCCTGACTTTC. Protein: CASSGGASAGANVLTF.

The gene calls are TRBV2 and TRBJ1-2; D gene uncertain. The germline CDR1 and CDR2 sequences are SNHLY and FYNNEI. The V and J ends lost 6 bases and 6 bases respectively, with 5 bases between them. CDR3 length: 10 amino acids. The CDR3 loop reads CASSLNGYTF. The CDR3 bases are TGTGCCAGCAGCCTTAATGGCTACACCTTC.

The chain has TRBV6-4 and TRBJ1-5; weak D call: TRBD1 (5 bases). V lost 3 bases, J lost 1 base, and 10 bases lay in between. The length of the CDR3 is 15 residues. Germline V CDR1 and CDR2: MRHNA, SNTAGT. For the CDR3, the DNA is TGTGCCAGCAGTGATGTGAAGGGGAGCAATCAGCCCCAGCATTTT. This translates into CASSDVKGSNQPQHF.

The rearrangement uses TRBV19 and TRBJ1-6, with D perhaps TRBD1 (6 bases). V was pared by 2 bases and J by 9 bases, with 23 bases between. The CDR3 length is 18 residues. Germline-derived CDR1 and CDR2 are LNHDA and SQIVND (reference sequence). The CDR3 nucleotides are TGTGCCAGTAGTATAAGCGTGGGCAGGGGCCCAACTTCTTCACCCCTCCACTTT. It encodes CASSISVGRGPTSSPLHF.

V and J are TRBV27 and TRBJ1-2; D uncertain. With 6 bases removed from V and 0 bases from J, the gap between germline ends came to 17 bases. Per the germline V gene, CDR1 is MNHEY and CDR2 is SMNVEV (reference sequence). CDR3 length: 16 residues. The CDR3 region has the DNA TGTGCCAGCAGCTCACTCGCACTGGGAACTAACTATGGCTACACCTTC. It codes for CASSSLALGTNYGYTF.

This clone turned up a few times. The gene calls are TRBV7-6 and TRBJ1-6; TRBD1 is a possible D gene (6 bases). This CDR3 spans 13 amino acids. V was cut by 5 bases and J by 8 bases, with 10 bases left in between. CDR1 and CDR2 from the germline V gene are SGHVS and FNYEAQ. CDR3 sequence (DNA): TGTGCCAGCAGCGCAAACAGGGATTCACCCCTCCACTTT. Encoded protein: CASSANRDSPLHF.

The genes are TRBV10-3 and TRBJ2-1; D not resolved. Looked up from germline, CDR1 is ENHRY and CDR2 is SYGVKD. V was cut by 4 bases and J by 3 bases, with 7 bases left in between. The CDR3 is 13 residues long. CDR3 protein: CAISASGYNEQFF. CDR3 DNA sequence: TGTGCCATCAGTGCGTCGGGCTACAATGAGCAGTTCTTC.

The V gene is TRBV4-1, the J gene TRBJ1-2; weak D call: TRBD1 (6 bases). The CDR3 runs to 12 residues. Trimming removed 0 bases at V and 7 bases at J, with 6 bases between. Germline V gives CDR1 MGHRA, CDR2 YSYEKL. CDR3 region: CASSQDRGGYTF. The CDR3 DNA is TGCGCCAGCAGCCAAGACAGGGGTGGCTACACCTTC.

The gene calls are TRBV6-1 and TRBJ1-2; a weak D match, TRBD1 (5 bases). Trimming stripped 10 bases from V and 6 bases from J, with 18 bases between. CDR1 and CDR2 from the germline V gene are MNHNS and SASEGT. The CDR3 length is 13 residues. CDR3 nucleotides: TGTGCCACCAGGGCCCAGAGGTCGGATGGCTACACCTTC. This codes for CATRAQRSDGYTF.

The chain uses TRBV27 and TRBJ2-3; D not certain. The germline V gene encodes CDR1 MNHEY and CDR2 SMNVEV (reference sequence). V gave up 3 bases and J gave up 2 bases, with 6 bases separating them. This CDR3 has 13 amino acids. As DNA, the CDR3 is TGTGCCAGCAGTTTGACTTACACAGATACGCAGTATTTT. As protein: CASSLTYTDTQYF.

The chain employs TRBV7-2 and TRBJ2-5, with D uncertain. Germline CDR1 reads SGHTA; CDR2 reads FQGNSA. The V gene lost 1 base and the J gene lost 8 bases, with 11 bases spanning the gap. CDR3 length: 13 amino acids. The CDR3 loop is CASSLGDPSTQYF. The CDR3, as DNA: TGTGCCAGCAGCTTAGGCGATCCCAGTACCCAGTACTTC.

V usage is TRBV11-2 and J usage is TRBJ1-4, with unresolved D. Deletions cut 5 bases from V and 7 bases from J, with 23 bases between. This CDR3 is 17 amino acids long. Germline-derived CDR1 and CDR2 are SGHAT and FQNNGV. CDR3 amino acids: CASSVGVTGALGEKLFF. As DNA, the CDR3 is TGTGCCAGCAGCGTCGGGGTGACTGGAGCGTTAGGTGAAAAACTGTTTTTT.

This chain connects TRBV29-1 to TRBJ2-2; D may be TRBD2 (7 bases). The germline CDR1 and CDR2 sequences are SQVTM and ANQGSEA. CDR3 length: 14 amino acids. The ends were cut back, 4 bases at V and 5 bases at J, with 14 bases in the middle. CDR3 nucleotide sequence: TGCAGCGTTGTTTGGGGGGGGCTTACCGGGGAGCTGTTTTTT. Amino acids: CSVVWGGLTGELFF.

This chain joins TRBV5-6 and TRBJ1-2; D call uncertain. The V gene's germline CDR1 is SGHDT and CDR2 YYEEEE. V dropped 0 bases and J dropped 6 bases, with 6 bases sitting between them. The CDR3 has 12 amino acids. In DNA form, the CDR3 reads TGTGCCAGCAGCTTGGGGACGGATGGCTACACCTTC. Translating it yields CASSLGTDGYTF. Full variable domain (missing parts from reference TRBV5-6 and TRBJ1-2): DAGVTQSPTHLIKTRGQQVTLRCSPKSGHDTVSWYQQALGQGPQFIFQYYEEEERQRGNFPDRFSGHQFPNYSSELNVNALLLGDSALYLCASSLGTDGYTFGSGTRLTVV.

The chain couples TRBV5-5 to TRBJ2-3; 11 bases agree with TRBD2. Germline CDR1 SGHKS, CDR2 YYEKEE (reference sequence). The CDR3 is made up of 15 amino acids. V gave up 4 bases and J gave up 6 bases; unmatched junction bases: 7. The CDR3 DNA follows: TGTGCCAGCAGCGCAACTAGCGGGGGTTGGGATACGCAGTATTTT. Its translation is CASSATSGGWDTQYF.

This chain uses TRBV5-1 with TRBJ2-1; 10 bases fit TRBD2. V shed 4 bases and J 4 bases; nucleotides not matched to a gene: 5. In germline, CDR1 is SGHRS, CDR2 YFSETQ. The CDR3 is 15 amino acids. This CDR3 reads CASSRSGGAYNEQFF. CDR3 DNA: TGCGCCAGCAGCCGAAGCGGGGGGGCGTACAATGAGCAGTTCTTC.

This rearrangement joins TRBV4-2 to TRBJ2-1; tentatively, D is TRBD1 (6 bases). From germline, CDR1 is LGHNA and CDR2 YNFKEQ. The CDR3 consists of 15 residues. Trimming cost V 1 base and J 7 bases, with 14 bases left between them. CDR3 sequence: CASSQGLTGWNEQFF. CDR3 nucleotide sequence: TGTGCCAGCAGCCAAGGACTCACAGGGTGGAATGAGCAGTTCTTC.